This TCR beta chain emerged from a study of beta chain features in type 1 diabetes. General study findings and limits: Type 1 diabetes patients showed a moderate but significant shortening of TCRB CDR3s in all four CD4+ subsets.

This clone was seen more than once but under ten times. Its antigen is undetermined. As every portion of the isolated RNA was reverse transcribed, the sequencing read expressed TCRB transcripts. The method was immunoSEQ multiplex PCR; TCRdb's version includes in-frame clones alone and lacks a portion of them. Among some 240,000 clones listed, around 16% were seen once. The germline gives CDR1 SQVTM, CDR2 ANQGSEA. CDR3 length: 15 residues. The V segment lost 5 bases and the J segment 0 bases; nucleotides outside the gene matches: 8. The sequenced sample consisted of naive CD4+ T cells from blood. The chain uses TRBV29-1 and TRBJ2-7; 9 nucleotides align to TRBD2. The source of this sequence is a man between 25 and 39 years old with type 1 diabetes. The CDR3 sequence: CSVRRLAEVSYEQYF. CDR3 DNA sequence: TGCAGCGTTAGGAGACTAGCGGAGGTCTCCTACGAGCAGTACTTC.